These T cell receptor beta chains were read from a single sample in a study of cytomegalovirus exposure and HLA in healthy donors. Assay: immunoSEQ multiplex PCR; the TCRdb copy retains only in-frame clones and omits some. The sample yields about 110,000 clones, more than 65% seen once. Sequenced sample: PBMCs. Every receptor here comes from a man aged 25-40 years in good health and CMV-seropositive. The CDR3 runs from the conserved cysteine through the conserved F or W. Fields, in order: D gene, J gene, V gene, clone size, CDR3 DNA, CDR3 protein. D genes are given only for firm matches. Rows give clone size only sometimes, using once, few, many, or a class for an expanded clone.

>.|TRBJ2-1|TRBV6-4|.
TGTGCCAGCAGTGTGGAAACGGGGGAATACAATGAGCAGTTCTTC
CASSVETGEYNEQFF
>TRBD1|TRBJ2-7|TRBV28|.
TGTGCCAGCTGGGACAGGGTCTACGAGCAGTACTTC
CASWDRVYEQYF
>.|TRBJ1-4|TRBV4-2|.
TGTGCCAGCAGTCCAGGGGTTGCAAGAGACGAAAAACTGTTTTTT
CASSPGVARDEKLFF
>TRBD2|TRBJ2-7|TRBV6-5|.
TGTGCCAGCGGGAGGGCGAGCAGGTCCTACGAGCAGTACTTC
CASGRASRSYEQYF
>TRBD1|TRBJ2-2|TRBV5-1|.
TGCGCCAGCAGCCGGGGCCCAGGGGGCCGGAGTACCGGGGAGCTGTTTTTT
CASSRGPGGRSTGELFF
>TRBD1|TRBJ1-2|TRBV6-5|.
TGTGCCAGCAGTTGGACAGGGAATGGCTACACCTTC
CASSWTGNGYTF
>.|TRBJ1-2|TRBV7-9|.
TGTGCCAGCAGCTTAGCGCGACGGGGGTTAGAAGGCTACACCTTC
CASSLARRGLEGYTF
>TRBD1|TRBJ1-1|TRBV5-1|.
TGCGCCAGCAGTCCATTGCAGGGGGACACTGAAGCTTTCTTT
CASSPLQGDTEAFF
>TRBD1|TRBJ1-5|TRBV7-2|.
TGTGCCAGCAGCCTCACCGGGACAGGAAACAATCAGCCCCAGCATTTT
CASSLTGTGNNQPQHF
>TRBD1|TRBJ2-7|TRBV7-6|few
TGTGCCAGCAGCCTCTCTGGACAGGGGGCCTACGAGCAGTACTTC
CASSLSGQGAYEQYF
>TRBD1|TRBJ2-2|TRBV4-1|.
TGCGCCAGCAGCCAAACTATACAGGGGCCGAGCACCGGGGAGCTGTTTTTT
CASSQTIQGPSTGELFF
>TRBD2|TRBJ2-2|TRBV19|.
TGTGCCAGTAGTATTCGCGGGGGGACCGGGGAGCTGTTTTTT
CASSIRGGTGELFF
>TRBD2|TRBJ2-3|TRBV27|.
TGTGCCAGCAGTTGGTTGGGTCGGGGGGGCCTCGCAGATACGCAGTATTTT
CASSWLGRGGLADTQYF
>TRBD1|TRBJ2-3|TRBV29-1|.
TGCAGCGTTGGGGGGACAGGCACAGATACGCAGTATTTT
CSVGGTGTDTQYF
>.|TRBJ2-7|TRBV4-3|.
TGCGCCAGCAGCCAGGTCCGGGACAATTATTACGAGCAGTACTTC
CASSQVRDNYYEQYF
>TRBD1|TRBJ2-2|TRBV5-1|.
TGCGCCAGCAGCTTGGCCGACCCGGGACAGGGAGTCGGGGAGCTGTTTTTT
CASSLADPGQGVGELFF
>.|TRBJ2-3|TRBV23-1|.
TGCGCCAGCACTCGGTTGACAGATACGCAGTATTTT
CASTRLTDTQYF
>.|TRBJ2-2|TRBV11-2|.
TGTGCCAGCAGCTCCCTTCAGGGGTTCACGAACACCGGGGAGCTGTTTTTT
CASSSLQGFTNTGELFF
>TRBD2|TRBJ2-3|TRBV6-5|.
TGTGCTGCGGCTAGCGGGGGCCCCACAGATACGCAGTATTTT
CAAASGGPTDTQYF
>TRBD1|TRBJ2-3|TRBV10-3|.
TGTGCCACCAGACAGGGATCAGAAACAGATACGCAGTATTTT
CATRQGSETDTQYF
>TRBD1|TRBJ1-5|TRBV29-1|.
TGCAGCGTTGCCGGGACAGAGGCGGATCAGCCCCAGCATTTT
CSVAGTEADQPQHF
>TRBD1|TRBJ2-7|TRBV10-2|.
TGCGCCAGCAGGACTGACAGGGGGCCTCCTCCCTACGAGCAGTACTTC
CASRTDRGPPPYEQYF
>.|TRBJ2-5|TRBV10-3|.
TGTGCCATCAGGCCCGGGACTGGGCGGGAGACCCAGTACTTC
CAIRPGTGRETQYF
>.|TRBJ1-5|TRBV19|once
TGTGCCACTAATGGACTGGGAGGCAATCAGCCCCAGCATTTT
CATNGLGGNQPQHF